The subject of this entry is one T cell receptor (beta chain). These data belong to a study of T cell responses to AZD1222 COVID-19 vaccine. Generated by immunoSEQ multiplex PCR, the TCRdb table keeps only in-frame clones and is missing some. The sample carries about 180,000 clones, over 90% recorded once. The sequence derives from an adult who received the AZD1222 COVID-19 vaccine. The source was peripheral blood, collected 28 days after the second AZD1222 dose.

CDR3 sequence: CASSEVWGQHYEQYF. CDR3 DNA: TGTGCCAGCAGTGAAGTCTGGGGGCAGCACTACGAGCAGTACTTC. This chain connects TRBV2 to TRBJ2-7; possible D gene TRBD1, 6 bases. V was clipped by 1 base and J by 3 bases, with 13 bases between them. From germline, CDR1 is SNHLY and CDR2 FYNNEI. The CDR3 has 15 residues.